The 11 T cell receptor beta chains given below trace back to one sample, sequenced in a study of radiotherapy plus CTLA-4 blockade in lung cancer. Sequencing used immunoSEQ multiplex PCR; TCRdb keeps in-frame clones, though not all of them. The sample has 58,000 or so clones; 70% to 80% are singletons. The specimen comprised peripheral blood, sampled from a patient treated with radiotherapy plus ipilimumab. The receptors were sampled from a human donor with non-small cell lung cancer who had a complete response to radiotherapy plus ipilimumab.

CDR3 protein: CASSYPTGGEQPQHF. The CDR3 DNA is TGTGCCAGCAGTTACCCGACAGGGGGCGAGCAGCCCCAGCATTTT. The chain carries TRBV6-6 and TRBJ1-5; 10 bases match TRBD1. The V segment lost 2 bases and the J segment 7 bases; nucleotides outside the gene matches: 5. Germline V lookup: CDR1 MNHNY, CDR2 SVGAGI (reference sequence). The CDR3 has 15 residues.

This chain connects TRBV19 to TRBJ2-7; no clear D. V lost 4 bases and J lost 8, with 18 bases in between. This CDR3 spans 14 amino acids. Germline V gene lookup returns CDR1 LNHDA and CDR2 SQIVND (reference sequence). CDR3 residues: CASSTQPPPGKQYF. The CDR3, as DNA: TGTGCCAGTAGTACCCAACCCCCCCCCGGTAAGCAGTACTTC.

This chain connects TRBV30 to TRBJ1-5; possible D gene TRBD1, 5 bases. Trimming pared 4 bases from V and 7 bases from J, leaving 17 bases between. Germline V CDR1 and CDR2: GTSNPN, SVGIG (reference sequence). The CDR3 extends over 14 amino acids. CDR3 protein: CAWNPLGGNQPQHF. The CDR3 bases are TGTGCCTGGAATCCTTTGGGGGGGAACCAGCCCCAGCATTTT. The full variable domain, rest sourced from reference TRBV30 and TRBJ1-5, is SQTIHQWPATLVQPVGSPLSLECTVEGTSNPNLYWYRQAAGRGLQLLFYSVGIGQISSEVPQNLSASRPQDRQFILSSKKLLLSDSGFYLCAWNPLGGNQPQHFGDGTRLSIL.

The chain is built from TRBV18 and TRBJ1-1, with 8 positions matching TRBD1. Trimming cost V 5 bases and J 1 base; bases outside gene matches: 3. The CDR3 spans 14 residues. CDR1 and CDR2 from the germline V gene are KGHSH and LQKENI. CDR3 DNA sequence: TGTGCCAGCTCATACGGACAGGGGAACACTGAAGCTTTCTTT. Protein product: CASSYGQGNTEAFF.

J is TRBJ2-3 and V is TRBV6-6, with D possibly being TRBD1 (6 bases). Trimming pared 5 bases from V and 3 bases from J, leaving 15 bases between. The CDR3 loop spans 15 amino acids. Germline V gene lookup returns CDR1 MNHNY and CDR2 SVGAGI (reference sequence). CDR3 DNA sequence: TGTGCCAGCAGTGGGACATTCTTAGTAACAGATACGCAGTATTTT. Translating it yields CASSGTFLVTDTQYF.

This chain connects TRBV18 to TRBJ1-1; 7 bases line up with TRBD1. Germline trimming cut 0 bases from V and 0 bases from J; bases unmatched to any gene: 4. Germline V gene data show CDR1 as KGHSH and CDR2 as LQKENI. The CDR3 contains 16 residues. The CDR3 region is CASSPPTGLVNTEAFF. CDR3 nucleotides: TGTGCCAGCTCACCACCGACAGGGTTGGTGAACACTGAAGCTTTCTTT.

The gene calls are TRBV7-9 and TRBJ1-1, with D unresolved. V lost 5 bases and J lost 0, with 13 bases in between. The germline CDR1 and CDR2 sequences are SEHNR and FQNEAQ (reference sequence). The CDR3 is 15 amino acids. In DNA form, the CDR3 reads TGTGCCAGCAGCCGGGGATTCGGTCTGAACACTGAAGCTTTCTTT. It translates to CASSRGFGLNTEAFF.

The CDR3 here is CAWSVYRVSYEQYF. The DNA of the CDR3 is TGTGCCTGGAGTGTATACAGGGTCTCCTACGAGCAGTACTTC. The rearrangement uses TRBV30 and TRBJ2-7, with D possibly TRBD1 on 6 matching bases. Germline assignment: CDR1 GTSNPN and CDR2 SVGIG (reference sequence). CDR3 length equals 14 residues. V dropped 0 bases and J dropped 0 bases, with 9 bases sitting between them.

This clone was detected a few times. This chain links TRBV6-6 with TRBJ2-7, with no clear D. Trimming took off 5 bases at V and 0 bases at J, with 11 bases between the two ends. The CDR3 sequence is 14 residues long. The V gene's germline CDR1 is MNHNY and CDR2 SVGAGI (reference sequence). In DNA form, the CDR3 reads TGTGCCAGCAGTGTGGGCACGAGCTCCTACGAGCAGTACGTC. The encoded protein is CASSVGTSSYEQYV.

The chain combines TRBV7-2 with TRBJ2-3; D unclear. V lost 3 bases and J lost 4, with 8 bases in between. Germline-derived CDR1 and CDR2 are SGHTA and FQGNSA. The CDR3 is 13 residues long. In DNA, the CDR3 is TGTGCCAGCAGCTTCCAGGTCGCAGATACGCAGTATTTT. This translates into CASSFQVADTQYF.

The table lists this clone with a count of one. The J gene is TRBJ2-2, the V gene TRBV2; D perhaps matches TRBD1 (5 bases). Deletions cut 4 bases from V and 3 bases from J, with 6 bases between. Germline V lookup: CDR1 SNHLY, CDR2 FYNNEI. This CDR3 contains 13 residues. The CDR3 sequence is CASSGQYTGELFF. In DNA form, the CDR3 reads TGTGCCAGCAGTGGACAGTACACCGGGGAGCTGTTTTTT.